This T cell receptor beta chain stems from a study of tumor and adjacent non-tumor tissue in lung cancer. Study details: Stage I to III disease affected about ten men and 4 or 5 women aged roughly 31 to 85.

Comments on this clonotype: Its antigen is unknown.

Study-wide results and caveats: Normal lung showed higher cumulative top 100 clone frequency than tumor.

No cell sorting was done before RNA was extracted from the tissue. The normal lung tissue was taken more than 3 cm from the tumor edge. TCRbeta libraries were built with three rounds of nested PCR, modified from ARM-PCR. One entry per CDR3 protein results from TCRdb running MiXCR on the multiplex PCR reads. Seen here are some 100,000 distinct CDR3 sequences, 60% to 65% observed once, and the top ten hold around 17%. The sample comprised distant non-tumor lung tissue. The receptor comes from a man aged 55 to 70 with non-small cell lung cancer.

The CDR3 coding sequence is TGCAGTGCAACAGACAGGCGGGGTTCACCCCTCCACTTT. It encodes CSATDRRGSPLHF. The chain recombines TRBV20-1 with TRBJ1-6, with D possibly being TRBD1 (6 bases). The CDR3 extends over 13 amino acids. V was cut by 6 bases and J by 9 bases, with 15 bases left in between. Germline V gene data show CDR1 as DFQATT and CDR2 as SNEGSKA (reference sequence).